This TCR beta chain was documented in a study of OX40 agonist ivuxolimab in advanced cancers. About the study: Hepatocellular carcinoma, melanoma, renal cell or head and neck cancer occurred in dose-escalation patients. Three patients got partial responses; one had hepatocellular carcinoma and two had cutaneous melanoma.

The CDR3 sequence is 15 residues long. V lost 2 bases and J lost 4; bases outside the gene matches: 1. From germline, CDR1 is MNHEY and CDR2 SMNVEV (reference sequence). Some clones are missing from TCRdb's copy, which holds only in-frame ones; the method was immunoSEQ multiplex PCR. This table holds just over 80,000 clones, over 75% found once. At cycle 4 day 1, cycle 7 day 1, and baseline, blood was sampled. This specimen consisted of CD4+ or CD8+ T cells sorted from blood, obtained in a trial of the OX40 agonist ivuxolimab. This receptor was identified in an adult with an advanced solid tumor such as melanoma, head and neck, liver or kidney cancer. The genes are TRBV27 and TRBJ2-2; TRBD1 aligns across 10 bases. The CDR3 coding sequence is TGTGCCAGCAGTTTAAGGACAGGGGGCACCGGGGAGCTGTTTTTT. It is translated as CASSLRTGGTGELFF.